Below are 23 T cell receptor beta chains sequenced from a single sample in a study of Graves' ophthalmopathy and Graves' hyperthyroidism. The TCR beta CDR3 regions underwent amplification from RNA transcripts. First-round RT-PCR relied on HTBI primers, and a second-round multiplex PCR came next. One entry per CDR3 protein results from TCRdb running MiXCR on the multiplex PCR reads. The sample yields some 370,000 distinct CDR3 sequences, roughly a sixth seen once. Material: peripheral blood. The receptors shown here come from an adult woman with stable Graves' hyperthyroidism.

Many counts were recorded for this clonotype. The chain joins TRBV28 to TRBJ2-5; D gene ambiguous. Trimming stripped 5 bases from V and 5 bases from J, with 15 bases between. This CDR3 has 14 amino acids. The V gene's germline CDR1 is MDHEN and CDR2 SYDVKM. CDR3 in amino acids: CASSGTGRRETQYF. In nucleotides, the CDR3 is TGTGCCAGCAGTGGTACGGGTAGGCGGGAGACCCAGTACTTC.

In this sample, this clonotype turned up many times. V gene TRBV4-1 combines with J gene TRBJ2-2; D unclear. Germline V CDR1 and CDR2: MGHRA, YSYEKL. The germline V and J ends were trimmed by 4 bases and 1 base, with 10 bases remaining between them. The CDR3 totals 15 residues. This CDR3 reads CASSPVSRNTGELFF. In DNA form, the CDR3 reads TGCGCCAGCAGCCCCGTCTCGAGGAACACCGGGGAGCTGTTTTTT.

This clonotype was found many times. The chain joins TRBV9 to TRBJ1-1; D may be TRBD1 (5 bases). The V end was cut by 0 bases, the J end by 3 bases, with 6 bases between. Germline-derived CDR1 and CDR2 are SGDLS and YYNGEE. The CDR3 loop spans 13 amino acids. CDR3 amino acids: CASSVVGDTEAFF. The CDR3 DNA reads TGTGCCAGCAGCGTAGTAGGGGACACTGAAGCTTTCTTT.

With regard to this clonotype: A single base separates this from a much larger clone, so it may be a read error. The genes are TRBV13 and TRBJ1-1, with unresolved D. Germline CDR1 reads PRHDT; CDR2 reads FYEKMQ (reference sequence). The CDR3 extends over 14 amino acids. The DNA of the CDR3 is TGTGCCAGCAGCTTATACACCTTGAACACTGAAGCTTGCTTT. Translating it yields CASSLYTLNTEACF.

This clonotype was seen repeatedly, ten times or more. The chain links TRBV24-1 to TRBJ2-7, with 7 bases matching TRBD2. The V gene's germline CDR1 is KGHDR and CDR2 SFDVKD. The CDR3 is 14 amino acids. J gave up 6 bases and V 2 bases, and 6 bases lay outside the gene matches. The CDR3 loop is CATSDWGTTSEQYF. The CDR3 DNA is TGTGCCACCAGTGATTGGGGGACTACCAGCGAGCAGTACTTC.

This clonotype was observed at least ten times. The rearrangement links TRBV24-1 to TRBJ1-1, with 8 bases that match TRBD1. The V and J ends lost 12 bases and 8 bases, in that order; junction bases with no gene match: 10. The CDR3 is 12 residues long. Germline loops: CDR1 KGHDR, CDR2 SFDVKD. The CDR3 sequence is CASPTGGTEAFF. The CDR3 region has the DNA TGTGCCTCTCCAACAGGGGGGACCGAAGCTTTCTTT.

This clonotype came up many times. One end of the junction varies from germline; a read error may be responsible. The rearrangement joins TRBV28 to TRBJ2-4; tentatively, D is TRBD1 (6 bases). CDR1 and CDR2 from the germline V gene are MDHEN and SYDVKM. The CDR3 consists of 15 residues. In DNA, the CDR3 is TGTGCCAGCAGCGGGGACACGGTAGCCAAAAACATTAAGTACTTC. Its protein product is CASSGDTVAKNIKYF.

This sequence joins TRBV15 and TRBJ2-5; D is possibly TRBD2 (5 bases). The CDR3 length is 13 residues. Trimming left V 5 bases short and J 3 bases short, with 10 bases between. Per the germline V gene, CDR1 is LNHNV and CDR2 is YYDKDF (reference sequence). The CDR3 sequence is CATSGVAKETQYF. In DNA, the CDR3 is TGTGCCACCAGCGGGGTAGCGAAAGAGACCCAGTACTTC.

Details on this clonotype: A much larger clone lies a single base off, so this may be a read error. CDR3 in DNA: TGTGCCAGTAGTCTCAGCGGGAGACAGCTGCCCTACGAGCAGTGCTTC. Translating gives CASSLSGRQLPYEQCF. J is TRBJ2-7 and V is TRBV19; TRBD2 agrees at 8 bases. This CDR3 is 16 amino acids long. Germline V lookup: CDR1 LNHDA, CDR2 SQIVND (reference sequence).

CDR3 protein: CVSSLRGRSETQYF. The DNA of the CDR3 is TGTGTCAGTAGCCTCAGGGGGCGTTCGGAGACCCAGTACTTC. This chain links TRBV6-1 with TRBJ2-5, with 8 nucleotides matching TRBD1. This CDR3 spans 14 amino acids. The germline gives CDR1 MNHNS, CDR2 SASEGT.

This clonotype was seen more than once but under ten times. The V call is TRBV6-2 or TRBV6-3, the J call TRBJ2-7; tentatively, D is TRBD1 (7 bases). V was cut by 2 bases and J by 3 bases, with 23 bases left in between. Germline CDR1 is MNHEY and CDR2 is SVGEGT. The length of the CDR3 is 18 residues. CDR3 protein: CASSYPEVGGQFFYEQYF. As DNA, the CDR3 is TGTGCCAGCAGTTACCCGGAGGTGGGGGGACAGTTCTTCTACGAGCAGTACTTC.

The sample holds many counts of this clonotype. The chain couples TRBV20-1 to TRBJ2-7; D may match TRBD1 or TRBD2 (6 bases each). Germline CDR1 reads DFQATT; CDR2 reads SNEGSKA (reference sequence). The CDR3 length is 15 residues. V was clipped by 0 bases and J by 0 bases, with 12 bases between them. CDR3 coding DNA: TGCAGTGCTAGAGATAGCCGGGGGCACTCCTACGAGCAGTACTTC. Translated, it gives CSARDSRGHSYEQYF.

This chain links TRBV12-3 or TRBV12-4 with TRBJ1-1; D gene uncertain. CDR3 size: 17 residues. Deletions cut 1 base from V and 0 bases from J, with 15 bases between. This CDR3 is CASSLEPVTAMNTEAFF. Written as DNA, the CDR3 is TGTGCCAGCAGTTTAGAACCGGTTACAGCTATGAACACTGAAGCTTTCTTT.

Ten or more counts support this clonotype. This chain uses TRBV30 with TRBJ1-6; the D is unclear. The CDR3 extends over 13 amino acids. V dropped 1 base and J dropped 10 bases, with 11 bases sitting between them. Germline V gives CDR1 GTSNPN, CDR2 SVGIG (reference sequence). Here the CDR3 DNA reads TGTGCCTGGAGTGCCCAGACCCGATCACCCCTCCACTTT. Amino acids: CAWSAQTRSPLHF.

Details on this clonotype: The conserved phenylalanine or tryptophan is not found at the CDR3 terminus, so this likely reflects a read error. The chain has TRBV6-1 and TRBJ1-1; 8 bases are shared with TRBD1. Germline CDR1 reads MNHNS; CDR2 reads SASEGT. This CDR3 is 14 amino acids long. Trimming removed 8 bases from V and 5 bases from J; junction bases left unmatched: 10. CDR3 DNA sequence: TGTGCCAGCTCCCGCCGGGACAGGAGGACTGAAGCTTTCGTT. Amino acids: CASSRRDRRTEAFV.

In this sample, this clonotype turned up many times. The gene calls are TRBV28 and TRBJ2-7; 9 bases match TRBD2. The trim removed 6 bases at V and 0 bases at J, leaving 12 bases unmatched. This CDR3 contains 17 residues. Germline V CDR1 and CDR2: MDHEN, SYDVKM. This chain's CDR3 is CASSLAPGTSFSYEQYF. Here the CDR3 DNA reads TGTGCCAGCAGCCTCGCCCCCGGGACTAGCTTCTCCTACGAGCAGTACTTC.

Only a few counts were recorded for this clonotype. V and J are TRBV7-2 and TRBJ1-1, with 7 nucleotides matching TRBD1. Trimming cost V 10 bases and J 7 bases; bases outside gene matches: 12. This CDR3 is built from 13 residues. Per germline, CDR1 SGHTA and CDR2 FQGNSA. The CDR3 is CAIIFGTVNEAFF. CDR3 coding DNA: TGTGCCATTATATTCGGGACAGTTAATGAAGCTTTCTTT.

This clonotype showed up many times. The chain combines TRBV12-3 or TRBV12-4 with TRBJ1-3, with D uncertain. This CDR3 region has 13 residues. The germline V and J ends were trimmed by 3 bases and 4 bases, with 7 bases remaining between them. The CDR3, as DNA: TGTGCCAGCAGTTTTAACACGGGAAACACCATATATTTT. This encodes CASSFNTGNTIYF.

This clonotype appeared many times. The rearrangement links TRBV12-3 or TRBV12-4 to TRBJ2-7; no clear D gene. The germline V and J ends were trimmed by 0 bases and 3 bases, with 12 bases remaining between them. The CDR3 spans 15 residues. The CDR3 spells CASSLAVGWYYEQYF. The CDR3 coding sequence is TGTGCCAGCAGTTTAGCTGTGGGCTGGTACTACGAGCAGTACTTC.

This clonotype was recorded at least ten times. The J gene is TRBJ1-2, the V gene TRBV11-2, with D perhaps TRBD1 (6 bases). Germline CDR1 SGHAT, CDR2 FQNNGV. Between the trimmed V and J ends, which lost 5 bases and 5 bases, there was a span of 21 bases. The CDR3 is 16 residues long. The CDR3 nucleotides read TGTGCCAGCAGCCCCTCCCAGGTGGGCCAGGGGTATGGCTACACCTTC. Its translation is CASSPSQVGQGYGYTF.

This clonotype was detected once. The rearrangement joins TRBV12-3 or TRBV12-4 to TRBJ2-5; 7 bases line up with TRBD2. CDR3 length: 13 amino acids. V lost 7 bases to trimming and J lost 5 bases; unmatched junction nucleotides: 7. The CDR3 sequence is CASTGGAGETQYF. The CDR3 bases are TGTGCCAGCACGGGAGGAGCGGGCGAGACCCAGTACTTC.

This clonotype was recorded many times. The chain joins TRBV27 to TRBJ2-7; 14 nucleotides agree with TRBD2. The CDR3 length is 17 residues. Per the germline V gene, CDR1 is MNHEY and CDR2 is SMNVEV (reference sequence). Germline trimming cut 6 bases from V and 2 bases from J; bases unmatched to any gene: 9. In nucleotides, the CDR3 is TGTGCCAGCAGCAGCGGGACTAGCGGGAGTCGGACCTACGAGCAGTACTTC. Amino acids: CASSSGTSGSRTYEQYF.

The genes are TRBV20-1 and TRBJ2-7, with 10 bases aligning to TRBD2. With 3 bases clipped from V and 3 bases from J, the junction kept 5 bases outside the gene matches. The germline V gene has CDR1 DFQATT and CDR2 SNEGSKA (reference sequence). The CDR3 sequence is 14 residues long. The CDR3 spells CSAREASGSYEQYF. As DNA, the CDR3 is TGCAGTGCTAGGGAAGCTAGCGGGAGCTACGAGCAGTACTTC.